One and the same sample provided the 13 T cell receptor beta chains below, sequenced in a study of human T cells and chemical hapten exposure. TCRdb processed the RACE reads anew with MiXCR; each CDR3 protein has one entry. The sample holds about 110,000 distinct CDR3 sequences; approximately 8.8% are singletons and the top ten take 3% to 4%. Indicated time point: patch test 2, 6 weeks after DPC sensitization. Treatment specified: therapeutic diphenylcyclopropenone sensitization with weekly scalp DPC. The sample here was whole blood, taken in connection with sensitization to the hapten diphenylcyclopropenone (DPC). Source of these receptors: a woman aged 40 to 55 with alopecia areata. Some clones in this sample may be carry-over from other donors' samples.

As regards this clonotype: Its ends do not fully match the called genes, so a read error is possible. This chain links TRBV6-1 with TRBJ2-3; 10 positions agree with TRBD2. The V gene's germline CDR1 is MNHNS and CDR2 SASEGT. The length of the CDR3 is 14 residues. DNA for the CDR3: TGTGCCAGCAGTGCTAGCGGGGGCACAGTTACGCAGTATTTT. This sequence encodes CASSASGGTVTQYF.

The CDR3: CASSEPRGQYF. CDR3 in DNA: TGTGCCAGCAGTGAGCCCCGAGGGCAGTATTTT. The chain recombines TRBV25-1 with TRBJ2-3; D gene ambiguous. Germline assignment: CDR1 MGHDK and CDR2 SYGVNS. V dropped 3 bases and J dropped 11 bases, with 9 bases sitting between them. CDR3 length: 11 amino acids.

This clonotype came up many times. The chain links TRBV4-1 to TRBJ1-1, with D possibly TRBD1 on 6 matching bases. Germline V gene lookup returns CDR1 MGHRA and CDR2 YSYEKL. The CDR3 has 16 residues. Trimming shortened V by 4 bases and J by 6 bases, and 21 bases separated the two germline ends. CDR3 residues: CASSPPSGGLGSEAFF. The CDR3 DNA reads TGCGCCAGCAGCCCACCTTCGGGGGGCCTTGGCTCTGAAGCTTTCTTT.

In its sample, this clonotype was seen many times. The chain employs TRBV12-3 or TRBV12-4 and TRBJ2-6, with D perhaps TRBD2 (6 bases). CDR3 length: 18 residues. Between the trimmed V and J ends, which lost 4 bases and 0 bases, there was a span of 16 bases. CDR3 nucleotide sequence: TGTGCCAGCAGTTACTTCTGGGACTCAAACTCTGGGGCCAACGTCCTGACTTTC. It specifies CASSYFWDSNSGANVLTF.

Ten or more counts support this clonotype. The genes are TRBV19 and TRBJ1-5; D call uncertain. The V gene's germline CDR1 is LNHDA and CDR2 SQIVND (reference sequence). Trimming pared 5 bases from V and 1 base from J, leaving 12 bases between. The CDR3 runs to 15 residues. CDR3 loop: CASSPTPPSNQPQHF. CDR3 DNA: TGTGCCAGTAGTCCGACACCGCCGAGCAATCAGCCCCAGCATTTT.

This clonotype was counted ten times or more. This CDR3 reads CATSDSGQALQNIQYF. CDR3 coding DNA: TGTGCCACCAGTGATTCTGGACAGGCACTACAAAACATTCAGTACTTC. The gene calls are TRBV24-1 and TRBJ2-4; 7 positions match TRBD1. Per the germline V gene, CDR1 is KGHDR and CDR2 is SFDVKD. V lost 2 bases to trimming and J lost 5 bases; unmatched junction nucleotides: 8. The CDR3 runs to 16 residues.

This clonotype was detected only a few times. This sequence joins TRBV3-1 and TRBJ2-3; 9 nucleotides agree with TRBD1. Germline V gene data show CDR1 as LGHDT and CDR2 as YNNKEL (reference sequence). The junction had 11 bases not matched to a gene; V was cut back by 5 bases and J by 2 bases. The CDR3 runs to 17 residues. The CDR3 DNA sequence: TGTGCCAGCAGCTCCTCCGTCCTACAGGGGGCCACAGATACGCAGTATTTT. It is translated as CASSSSVLQGATDTQYF.

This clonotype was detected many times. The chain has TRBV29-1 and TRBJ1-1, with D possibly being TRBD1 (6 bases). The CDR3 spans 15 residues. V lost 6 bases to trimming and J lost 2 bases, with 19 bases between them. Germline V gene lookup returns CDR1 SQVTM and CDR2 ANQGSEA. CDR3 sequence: CSVDAFGGPNTEAFF. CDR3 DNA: TGCAGCGTCGACGCATTCGGGGGCCCTAACACTGAAGCTTTCTTT.

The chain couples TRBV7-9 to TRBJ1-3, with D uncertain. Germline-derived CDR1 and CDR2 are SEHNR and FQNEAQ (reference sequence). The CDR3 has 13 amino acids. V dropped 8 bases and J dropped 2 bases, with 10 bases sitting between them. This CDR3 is CASPGPAGNTIYF. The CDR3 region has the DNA TGTGCCAGCCCCGGACCGGCTGGAAACACCATATATTTT.

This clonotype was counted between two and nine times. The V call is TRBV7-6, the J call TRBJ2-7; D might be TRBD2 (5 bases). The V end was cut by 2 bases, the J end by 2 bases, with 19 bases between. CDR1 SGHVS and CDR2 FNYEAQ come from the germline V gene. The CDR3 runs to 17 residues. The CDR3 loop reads CASSLLPPGGETYEQYF. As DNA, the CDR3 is TGTGCCAGCAGCTTATTACCGCCCGGTGGGGAGACCTACGAGCAGTACTTC.

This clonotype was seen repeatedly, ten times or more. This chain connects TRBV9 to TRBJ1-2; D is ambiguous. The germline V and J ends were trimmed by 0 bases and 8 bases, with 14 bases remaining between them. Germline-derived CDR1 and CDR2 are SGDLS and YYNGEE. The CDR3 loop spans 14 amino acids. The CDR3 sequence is CASSVALSLTGYTF. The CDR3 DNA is TGTGCCAGCAGCGTAGCCCTCAGCTTGACAGGCTACACCTTC.

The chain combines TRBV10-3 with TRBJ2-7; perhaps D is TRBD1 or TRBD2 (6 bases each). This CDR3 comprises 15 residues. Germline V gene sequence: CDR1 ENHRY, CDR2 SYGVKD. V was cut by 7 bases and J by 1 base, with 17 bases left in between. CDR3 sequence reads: CAIKEGPGASYEQYF. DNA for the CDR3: TGTGCCATCAAGGAGGGGCCAGGGGCGTCCTACGAGCAGTACTTC.

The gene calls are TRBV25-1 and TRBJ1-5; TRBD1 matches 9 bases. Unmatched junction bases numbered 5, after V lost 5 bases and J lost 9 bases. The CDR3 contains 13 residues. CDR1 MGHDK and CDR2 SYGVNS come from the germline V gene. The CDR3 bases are TGTGCCAGCAGTACAGGGGGCAGGGGGCCCCAGCATTTT. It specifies CASSTGGRGPQHF. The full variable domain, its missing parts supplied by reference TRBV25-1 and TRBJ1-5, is EADIYQTPRYLVIGTGKKITLECSQTMGHDKMYWYQQDPGMELHLIHYSYGVNSTEKGDLSSESTVSRIRTEHFPLTLESARPSHTSQYLCASSTGGRGPQHFGDGTRLSIL.